This entry lists 14 T cell receptor beta chains sequenced from one sample in a study of technical replicates of blood from several donors. Profiling relied on immunoSEQ multiplex PCR, and the TCRdb table lists in-frame clones only, not all of them. The sample contains 74,000 or so clones, about 92% of which appear only once. Input material: T cells isolated from PBMCs. All receptors derive from a human donor in good health.

This sequence joins TRBV7-9 and TRBJ2-7, with unresolved D. The CDR3 runs to 14 residues. V was trimmed by 4 bases and J by 2 bases, leaving 12 bases between them. The germline V gene encodes CDR1 SEHNR and CDR2 FQNEAQ (reference sequence). Here the CDR3 DNA reads TGTGCCAGCAGCTCCCGGAGTGGCCCCTACGAGCAGTACTTC. This codes for CASSSRSGPYEQYF.

This chain joins TRBV2 and TRBJ2-1; D ambiguous. Deletions cut 2 bases from V and 8 bases from J, with 19 bases between. Germline V gene data show CDR1 as SNHLY and CDR2 as FYNNEI. CDR3 size: 16 residues. CDR3: CASSETASEPLDEQFF. The CDR3 nucleotides read TGTGCCAGCAGTGAAACTGCGTCCGAGCCTTTGGATGAGCAGTTCTTC.

V and J are TRBV7-8 and TRBJ1-1, with a tentative D call TRBD1 (5 bases). V gave up 8 bases and J gave up 0 bases, with 7 bases separating them. The length of the CDR3 is 12 residues. Germline CDR1 and CDR2: SGHVS and FQNEAQ. The CDR3 DNA reads as TGTGCCAGCGGACACCTGAACACTGAAGCTTTCTTT. Its translation: CASGHLNTEAFF.

The gene calls are TRBV4-3 and TRBJ1-2; no definite D call. Germline-derived CDR1 and CDR2 are LGHNA and YSLEER. Trimming cost V 0 bases and J 8 bases, with 25 bases left between them. The CDR3 totals 18 residues. The CDR3 sequence: CASSQEAWGGGARNGYTF. CDR3 sequence (DNA): TGCGCCAGCAGCCAAGAAGCTTGGGGAGGCGGAGCCAGGAACGGCTACACCTTC.

The rearrangement uses TRBV9 and TRBJ2-1, with 15 bases matching TRBD2. The CDR3 runs 17 residues. Trimming took 2 bases from V and 5 from J; bases not matched to a gene: 5. Germline V lookup: CDR1 SGDLS, CDR2 YYNGEE. In nucleotides, the CDR3 is TGTGCCAGCAGCGTGGGGACTAGCGGGAGGTTCCACAATGAGCAGTTCTTC. Translated, it gives CASSVGTSGRFHNEQFF.

The V call is TRBV7-2, the J call TRBJ1-1, with D tentatively TRBD1 (5 bases). The V end lost 6 bases, the J end lost 1 base, and 15 bases lay between the germline ends. Germline V gives CDR1 SGHTA, CDR2 FQGNSA. The CDR3 is made up of 15 amino acids. The CDR3 is CASSPILGGNTEAFF. In nucleotides, the CDR3 is TGTGCCAGCAGTCCTATCTTGGGGGGGAACACTGAAGCTTTCTTT.

The chain uses TRBV4-2 and TRBJ2-7; D is unresolved. Germline V CDR1 and CDR2: LGHNA, YNFKEQ. The CDR3 length is 15 residues. V was pared by 1 base and J by 4 bases, with 14 bases between. The CDR3 is CASSQGSGNRYEQYF. CDR3 nucleotide sequence: TGTGCCAGCAGCCAAGGATCAGGTAACCGATACGAGCAGTACTTC.

The V call is TRBV19, the J call TRBJ1-2; D remains unclear. CDR1 is LNHDA and CDR2 is SQIVND in the germline V gene (reference sequence). This CDR3 region has 14 residues. Trimming took off 4 bases at V and 8 bases at J, with 17 bases between the two ends. CDR3 DNA sequence: TGTGCCAGTAGTAAGACCGGGGATGGCTACGGCTACACCTTC. The encoded protein is CASSKTGDGYGYTF.

The V and J genes are TRBV4-1 and TRBJ2-1, with 12 bases fitting TRBD2. CDR1 and CDR2 from the germline V gene are MGHRA and YSYEKL. The ends lost 4 bases at V and 8 bases at J; junction bases unmatched: 12. The CDR3 totals 17 residues. The CDR3 sequence: CASSPSASSGRAHEQFF. CDR3 bases: TGCGCCAGCAGCCCTAGTGCCTCTAGCGGGAGGGCCCATGAGCAGTTCTTC.

J is TRBJ1-1 and V is TRBV30; TRBD1 might be the D (5 bases). Germline V gene data show CDR1 as GTSNPN and CDR2 as SVGIG (reference sequence). V dropped 0 bases and J dropped 8 bases, with 7 bases sitting between them. The CDR3 runs 11 residues. The CDR3 sequence: CAWSVRGEAFF. CDR3 sequence (DNA): TGTGCCTGGAGTGTACGGGGGGAAGCTTTCTTT.

This clone was counted once. The chain recombines TRBV25-1 with TRBJ1-1; 8 bases fit TRBD1. The CDR3 covers 16 residues. Losses at the gene ends were 0 bases for V and 6 bases for J; bases not matched to a gene: 9. Germline V CDR1 and CDR2: MGHDK, SYGVNS. The CDR3 region has the DNA TGTGCCAGCAGTGAATATGGGAGGACAGGGCTCTCTGAAGCTTTCTTT. Protein: CASSEYGRTGLSEAFF.

This clone was seen once. The genes are TRBV4-2 and TRBJ1-3, with D possibly being TRBD1 (6 bases). CDR1 and CDR2 (germline): LGHNA, YNFKEQ. Trimming removed 4 bases from V and 0 bases from J, with 13 bases in between. This CDR3 comprises 16 residues. The CDR3 loop reads CASSLQGPDSGNTIYF. CDR3 bases: TGTGCCAGCAGCCTCCAGGGGCCTGACTCTGGAAACACCATATATTTT.

V usage is TRBV11-2 and J usage is TRBJ2-7, with 7 bases aligning to TRBD1. Germline CDR1 SGHAT, CDR2 FQNNGV. This CDR3 is 13 amino acids long. J was trimmed by 2 bases and V by 5 bases; bases with no gene match: 3. CDR3 DNA: TGTGCCAGCAGCCCTGACAGGGCCTACGAGCAGTACTTC. Translating gives CASSPDRAYEQYF.

The gene calls are TRBV13 and TRBJ2-1; no clear D. Trimming left V 3 bases short and J 6 bases short, with 3 bases between. Germline values: CDR1 PRHDT, CDR2 FYEKMQ (reference sequence). CDR3 length: 11 residues. Here the CDR3 DNA reads TGTGCCAGCAGCTTTAGCAATGAGCAGTTCTTC. It codes for CASSFSNEQFF.